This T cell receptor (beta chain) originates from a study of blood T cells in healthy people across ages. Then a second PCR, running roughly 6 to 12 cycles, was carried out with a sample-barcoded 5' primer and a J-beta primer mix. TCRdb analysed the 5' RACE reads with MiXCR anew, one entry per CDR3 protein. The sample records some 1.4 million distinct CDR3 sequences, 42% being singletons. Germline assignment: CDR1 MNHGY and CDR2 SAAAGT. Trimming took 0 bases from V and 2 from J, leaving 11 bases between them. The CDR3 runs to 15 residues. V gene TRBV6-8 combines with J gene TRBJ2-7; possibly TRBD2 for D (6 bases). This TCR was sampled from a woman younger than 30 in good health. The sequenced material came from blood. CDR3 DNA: TGTGCCAGCAGTTACTCGACGGACTACCCCTACGAGCAGTACTTC. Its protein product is CASSYSTDYPYEQYF.